This T cell receptor beta chain was recorded in a study of cytomegalovirus exposure and HLA in healthy donors. About the research overall: The 120 or so validation repertoires used a platform that matched the one used for the 550 to 800 first-cohort repertoires, as a later analysis reported. Study-level points and caveats: Using the classifier, cytomegalovirus status was reportedly diagnosed with high specificity and sensitivity. Cytomegalovirus association was listed for around 180 TCR beta chains.

Clones were read by immunoSEQ multiplex PCR, and TCRdb kept only the in-frame ones, dropping some. This table has roughly 150,000 clones, 85% to 90% appearing once. To note about this clone: The antigen remains undetermined.

Germline CDR1 and CDR2: SGHAT and FQNNGV. The V end was cut by 5 bases, the J end by 6 bases, with 6 bases between. The CDR3 has 11 amino acids. This chain uses TRBV11-2 with TRBJ2-3, with unresolved D. The sample was PBMCs. The sequence was collected from a woman younger than 35 in good health and CMV-seropositive. The CDR3 nucleotides read TGTGCCAGCAGCCCCCTGGATACGCAGTATTTT. Translation gives CASSPLDTQYF.